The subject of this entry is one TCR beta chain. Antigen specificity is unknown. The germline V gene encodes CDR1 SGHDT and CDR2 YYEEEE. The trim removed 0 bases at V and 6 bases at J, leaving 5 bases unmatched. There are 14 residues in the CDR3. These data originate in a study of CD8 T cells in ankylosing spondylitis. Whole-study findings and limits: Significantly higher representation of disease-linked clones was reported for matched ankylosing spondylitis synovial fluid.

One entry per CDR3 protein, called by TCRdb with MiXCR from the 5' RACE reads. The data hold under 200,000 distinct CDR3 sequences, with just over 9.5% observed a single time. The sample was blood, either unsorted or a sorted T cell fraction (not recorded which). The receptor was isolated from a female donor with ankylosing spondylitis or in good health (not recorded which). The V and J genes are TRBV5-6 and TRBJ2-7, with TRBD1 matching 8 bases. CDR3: CASSLGQGAFEQYF. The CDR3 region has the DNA TGTGCCAGCAGCTTGGGGCAGGGGGCTTTCGAGCAGTACTTC.